These T cell receptor beta chains were read from a single sample in a study of shared clonotypes between healthy human individuals. The table came from immunoSEQ multiplex PCR; TCRdb's copy has only in-frame clones and leaves some out. The top ten hold 0.14% of the sample, which has about 2.4 million clones, just over 90% seen once. Material for sequencing was naive CD4+ T cells sorted from blood. These receptor sequences come from a young man in good health. Both conserved end residues are part of each CDR3. The order of the fields is D gene, J gene, V gene, CDR3 length, clone size, CDR3 DNA, CDR3 protein. The D gene is left open where the match is weak. Clone size is stated in some rows and not others, as once, few, many or a class when expanded.

d_gene: -; j_gene: TRBJ1-1; v_gene: TRBV6-5; len: 13; abundance: -; CDR3nt: TGTGCCAGCAGTCCGAGGCAGAGCAGCGAAGCTTTCTTT; CDR3aa: CASSPRQSSEAFF
d_gene: -; j_gene: TRBJ2-1; v_gene: TRBV10-3; len: 15; abundance: -; CDR3nt: TGTGCCATCAGTGGGGGACCCGGTCCCTTAGTTGAGCAGTTCTTC; CDR3aa: CAISGGPGPLVEQFF
d_gene: TRBD1; j_gene: TRBJ2-1; v_gene: TRBV2; len: 15; abundance: once; CDR3nt: TGTGCCAGCAGGCCGACAGGGGGTGTTACGGGTGAGCAGTTCTTC; CDR3aa: CASRPTGGVTGEQFF
d_gene: TRBD2; j_gene: TRBJ2-2; v_gene: TRBV27; len: 16; abundance: -; CDR3nt: TGTGCCAGCAGGCTAGCGGCTCCTTCGAACACCGGGGAGCTGTTTTTT; CDR3aa: CASRLAAPSNTGELFF
d_gene: -; j_gene: TRBJ1-1; v_gene: TRBV7-2; len: 13; abundance: few; CDR3nt: TGTGCCAGCAGCACGAGACAGGAAACTGAAGCTTTCTTT; CDR3aa: CASSTRQETEAFF
d_gene: -; j_gene: TRBJ1-5; v_gene: TRBV19; len: 16; abundance: -; CDR3nt: TGTGCCAGTAGTATATTTCACGGGAATAGCAATCAGCCCCAGCATTTT; CDR3aa: CASSIFHGNSNQPQHF
d_gene: -; j_gene: TRBJ1-1; v_gene: TRBV11-2; len: 14; abundance: -; CDR3nt: TGTGCCAGCAGCTTAGGGGGAATGAACACTGAAGCTTTCTTT; CDR3aa: CASSLGGMNTEAFF
d_gene: -; j_gene: TRBJ2-7; v_gene: TRBV7-9; len: 18; abundance: -; CDR3nt: TGTGCCAGCAGCTCCGCCCTGGGGTTTGCCTCGGATGGCTACGAGCAGTACTTC; CDR3aa: CASSSALGFASDGYEQYF
d_gene: TRBD1; j_gene: TRBJ1-3; v_gene: TRBV28; len: 14; abundance: -; CDR3nt: TGTGCCAGCAGTTCGCCGGGACAGGGAAACACCATATATTTT; CDR3aa: CASSSPGQGNTIYF
d_gene: TRBD1; j_gene: TRBJ1-5; v_gene: TRBV2; len: 14; abundance: -; CDR3nt: TGTGCCAGCAAGGAGGACAGGGGCGGACAGCCCCAGCATTTT; CDR3aa: CASKEDRGGQPQHF
d_gene: -; j_gene: TRBJ1-4; v_gene: TRBV2; len: 12; abundance: -; CDR3nt: TGTGCCAGCCGCCGGGACCGGGAAAAACTGTTTTTT; CDR3aa: CASRRDREKLFF
d_gene: TRBD1; j_gene: TRBJ2-2; v_gene: TRBV7-9; len: 14; abundance: -; CDR3nt: TGTGCCAGCAGCTCCACAGGGGTTGCCGGGGAGCTGTTTTTT; CDR3aa: CASSSTGVAGELFF
d_gene: -; j_gene: TRBJ2-3; v_gene: TRBV5-4; len: 14; abundance: -; CDR3nt: TGTGCCAGCAGCTTGGCCGGAATCGTGGATACGCAGTATTTT; CDR3aa: CASSLAGIVDTQYF
d_gene: -; j_gene: TRBJ2-2; v_gene: TRBV2; len: 13; abundance: -; CDR3nt: TGTGCCAGCAGTGCGACAGGCCCCGGGGAGCTGTTTTTT; CDR3aa: CASSATGPGELFF
d_gene: -; j_gene: TRBJ1-1; v_gene: TRBV6-6; len: 13; abundance: -; CDR3nt: TGTGCCAGCAGTTCAACACAGAACACTGAAGCTTTCTTT; CDR3aa: CASSSTQNTEAFF
d_gene: -; j_gene: TRBJ2-1; v_gene: TRBV9; len: 16; abundance: -; CDR3nt: TGTGCCAGCAGCGTAAATCCGGAGTTGACCTACAATGAGCAGTTCTTC; CDR3aa: CASSVNPELTYNEQFF
d_gene: TRBD1; j_gene: TRBJ1-3; v_gene: TRBV11-2; len: 15; abundance: once; CDR3nt: TGTGCCAGCAGCCGCGGGACAGGGGTAGGAAACACCATATATTTT; CDR3aa: CASSRGTGVGNTIYF
d_gene: TRBD2; j_gene: TRBJ2-7; v_gene: TRBV5-1; len: 14; abundance: -; CDR3nt: TGCGCCAGCAGCCCTACTAGCGGGGGCTACGAGCAGTACTTC; CDR3aa: CASSPTSGGYEQYF
d_gene: -; j_gene: TRBJ1-3; v_gene: TRBV4-1; len: 15; abundance: -; CDR3nt: TGCGCCAGCAGCCTAGTTTCTGGCTCTGGAAACACCATATATTTT; CDR3aa: CASSLVSGSGNTIYF
d_gene: TRBD2; j_gene: TRBJ2-2; v_gene: TRBV9; len: 18; abundance: -; CDR3nt: TGTGCCAGCAGCAATCCCCCAGGACTAGCGGGAGTGGCCGGGGAGCTGTTTTTT; CDR3aa: CASSNPPGLAGVAGELFF
d_gene: TRBD1; j_gene: TRBJ1-1; v_gene: TRBV6-5; len: 15; abundance: -; CDR3nt: TGTGCCAGCAGTCCGCAGGGGGCCCTGAACACTGAAGCTTTCTTT; CDR3aa: CASSPQGALNTEAFF
d_gene: -; j_gene: TRBJ1-1; v_gene: TRBV7-2; len: 15; abundance: once; CDR3nt: TGTGCCAGCAGCACCTCTTCAGGGCAGGCCACTGAAGCTTTCTTT; CDR3aa: CASSTSSGQATEAFF
d_gene: -; j_gene: TRBJ2-2; v_gene: TRBV28; len: 17; abundance: -; CDR3nt: TGTGCCAGCAGTTTAGGGCGGCGGACGGCGAACACCGGGGAGCTGTTTTTT; CDR3aa: CASSLGRRTANTGELFF
d_gene: -; j_gene: TRBJ2-1; v_gene: TRBV15; len: 18; abundance: -; CDR3nt: TGTGCCACCAGCTGGCAGCGACCTACGAGAAACTCCTACAATGAGCAGTTCTTC; CDR3aa: CATSWQRPTRNSYNEQFF
d_gene: -; j_gene: TRBJ2-1; v_gene: TRBV27; len: 15; abundance: -; CDR3nt: TGTGCCAGCATCCCCGCGCGGGGCGGTGGGGTGGAGCAGTTCTTC; CDR3aa: CASIPARGGGVEQFF
d_gene: -; j_gene: TRBJ2-1; v_gene: TRBV5-1; len: 13; abundance: -; CDR3nt: TGCGCCAGCAGCTTGGTGTTTGATAATGAGCAGTTCTTC; CDR3aa: CASSLVFDNEQFF
d_gene: -; j_gene: TRBJ1-1; v_gene: TRBV30; len: 12; abundance: -; CDR3nt: TGTGCCTGGACACGGGGCGGAGGGAAAGCTTTCTTT; CDR3aa: CAWTRGGGKAFF
d_gene: TRBD1; j_gene: TRBJ2-7; v_gene: TRBV2; len: 14; abundance: -; CDR3nt: TGTGCCAGCAGTACCGACAGGGGATCCTACGAGCAGTACTTC; CDR3aa: CASSTDRGSYEQYF
d_gene: TRBD1; j_gene: TRBJ1-1; v_gene: TRBV18; len: 15; abundance: -; CDR3nt: TGTGCCAGCTCACCACCTGACAGGGCTGGCACTGAAGCTTTCTTT; CDR3aa: CASSPPDRAGTEAFF
d_gene: TRBD2; j_gene: TRBJ2-7; v_gene: TRBV13; len: 19; abundance: -; CDR3nt: TGTGCCAGCAGCGCCACAGGGGGCCCTAGCGGGAGGACCTCCTACGAGCAGTACTTC; CDR3aa: CASSATGGPSGRTSYEQYF
d_gene: -; j_gene: TRBJ2-2; v_gene: TRBV5-5; len: 15; abundance: -; CDR3nt: TGTGCCAGCAGCTTGGGTGTAGGTTACACCGGGGAGCTGTTTTTT; CDR3aa: CASSLGVGYTGELFF
d_gene: -; j_gene: TRBJ2-1; v_gene: TRBV5-1; len: 14; abundance: -; CDR3nt: TGCGCCAGCAGCTTGAGTTCGACCCCAGATGAGCAGTTCTTC; CDR3aa: CASSLSSTPDEQFF
d_gene: TRBD1; j_gene: TRBJ1-1; v_gene: TRBV2; len: 16; abundance: -; CDR3nt: TGTGCCAGCAGTGTAGACAGGGTAATTATCGACACTGAAGCTTTCTTT; CDR3aa: CASSVDRVIIDTEAFF
d_gene: TRBD2; j_gene: TRBJ2-1; v_gene: TRBV6-1; len: 17; abundance: once; CDR3nt: TGTGCCAGCAGTGACCTACTAGCGGGAGGGATCTACAATGAGCAGTTCTTC; CDR3aa: CASSDLLAGGIYNEQFF
d_gene: -; j_gene: TRBJ2-7; v_gene: TRBV7-2; len: 14; abundance: -; CDR3nt: TGTGCCAGCAGCCCGGACAAGGGGATCTACGAGCAGTACTTC; CDR3aa: CASSPDKGIYEQYF
d_gene: -; j_gene: TRBJ2-2; v_gene: TRBV5-4; len: 15; abundance: -; CDR3nt: TGTGCCAGCAGCCTGGGGCAGCGACAGACCGGGGAGCTGTTTTTT; CDR3aa: CASSLGQRQTGELFF
d_gene: -; j_gene: TRBJ1-2; v_gene: TRBV5-1; len: 16; abundance: once; CDR3nt: TGCGCCAGCAGCAACGGAGGGGCAGCCGCTAACTATGGCTACACCTTC; CDR3aa: CASSNGGAAANYGYTF
d_gene: -; j_gene: TRBJ1-1; v_gene: TRBV11-1; len: 13; abundance: -; CDR3nt: TGTGCCAGCAGCTTAGATCTAACTGCTGAAGCTTTCTTT; CDR3aa: CASSLDLTAEAFF
d_gene: -; j_gene: TRBJ2-5; v_gene: TRBV19; len: 15; abundance: -; CDR3nt: TGTGCCAGTAGTATTGGCGGGCGGGGAAAAGAGACCCAGTACTTC; CDR3aa: CASSIGGRGKETQYF
d_gene: -; j_gene: TRBJ2-7; v_gene: TRBV11-3; len: 16; abundance: -; CDR3nt: TGTGCCAGCAGCTTAGAAGACCTGGCCCATTCCTACGAGCAGTACTTC; CDR3aa: CASSLEDLAHSYEQYF
d_gene: -; j_gene: TRBJ2-7; v_gene: TRBV30; len: 14; abundance: -; CDR3nt: TGTGCCTGGAGTGCTACGTCGGGGCGCCGGGGGCAGTACTTC; CDR3aa: CAWSATSGRRGQYF
d_gene: TRBD1; j_gene: TRBJ2-5; v_gene: TRBV4-1; len: 16; abundance: -; CDR3nt: TGCGCCAGCAGCCCTTTGGACAGGGGGTTTCGGGAGACCCAGTACTTC; CDR3aa: CASSPLDRGFRETQYF
d_gene: TRBD2; j_gene: TRBJ2-2; v_gene: TRBV7-2; len: 18; abundance: -; CDR3nt: TGTGCCAGCAGCCGTAACGGACTAGCGGGCCGCAACACCGGGGAGCTGTTTTTT; CDR3aa: CASSRNGLAGRNTGELFF
d_gene: -; j_gene: TRBJ1-2; v_gene: TRBV18; len: 13; abundance: -; CDR3nt: TGTGCCAGCTCACCTGGGGACAACTATGGCTACACCTTC; CDR3aa: CASSPGDNYGYTF
d_gene: TRBD2; j_gene: TRBJ2-5; v_gene: TRBV5-1; len: 17; abundance: -; CDR3nt: TGCGCCAGCAGCTTGGTAACTAGCGGGAGGAGACTGGAGACCCAGTACTTC; CDR3aa: CASSLVTSGRRLETQYF
d_gene: TRBD1; j_gene: TRBJ2-7; v_gene: TRBV2; len: 14; abundance: -; CDR3nt: TGTGCCAGCAGTGATAGGACAGGGTCCTACGAGCAGTACTTC; CDR3aa: CASSDRTGSYEQYF
d_gene: -; j_gene: TRBJ1-1; v_gene: TRBV5-1; len: 15; abundance: -; CDR3nt: TGCGCCAGCAGCGAGATGGACCGCCTGAACACTGAAGCTTTCTTT; CDR3aa: CASSEMDRLNTEAFF
d_gene: -; j_gene: TRBJ1-3; v_gene: TRBV21-1; len: 16; abundance: -; CDR3nt: TGTGCCACCGCGGGGCGGAGAAGGAGCTCTGGAAACACCATATATTTT; CDR3aa: CATAGRRRSSGNTIYF
d_gene: TRBD1; j_gene: TRBJ2-7; v_gene: TRBV18; len: 15; abundance: -; CDR3nt: TGTGCCAGCTCACTAACCGGGACAGGGCCCTACGAGCAGTACTTC; CDR3aa: CASSLTGTGPYEQYF
d_gene: -; j_gene: TRBJ2-1; v_gene: TRBV6-1; len: 12; abundance: -; CDR3nt: TGTGCCAGCAGTGAATTGAAGGCGGGGCCGTTCTTC; CDR3aa: CASSELKAGPFF
d_gene: -; j_gene: TRBJ2-7; v_gene: TRBV7-2; len: 16; abundance: -; CDR3nt: TGTGCCAGCAGCTTAGCGGCAGGTCCAAACTCCTACGAGCAGTACTTC; CDR3aa: CASSLAAGPNSYEQYF
d_gene: -; j_gene: TRBJ2-7; v_gene: TRBV5-1; len: 14; abundance: -; CDR3nt: TGCGCCAGCAGACAAGCGACAGGACCGGACGAGCAGTACTTC; CDR3aa: CASRQATGPDEQYF
d_gene: TRBD2; j_gene: TRBJ2-5; v_gene: TRBV5-1; len: 16; abundance: -; CDR3nt: TGCGCCAGCAGCCCCGGACTAGCGGGGGGGCAAGAGACCCAGTACTTC; CDR3aa: CASSPGLAGGQETQYF
d_gene: -; j_gene: TRBJ2-5; v_gene: TRBV5-4; len: 16; abundance: -; CDR3nt: TGTGCCAGCAGCTCGAGCTTGCGGCCCTTCCAAGAGACCCAGTACTTC; CDR3aa: CASSSSLRPFQETQYF
d_gene: -; j_gene: TRBJ2-1; v_gene: TRBV6-1; len: 16; abundance: -; CDR3nt: TGTGCCAGCAGTGAAAGTATTGGGTCGGGGTGGAATGAGCAGTTCTTC; CDR3aa: CASSESIGSGWNEQFF
d_gene: -; j_gene: TRBJ2-5; v_gene: TRBV7-7; len: 12; abundance: -; CDR3nt: TGTGCTAGCAGCCACAGAGAAGAGACCCAGTACTTC; CDR3aa: CASSHREETQYF
d_gene: -; j_gene: TRBJ1-1; v_gene: TRBV5-1; len: 14; abundance: -; CDR3nt: TGCGCCAGCAATTTTAGGGGACCGAACACTGAAGCTTTCTTT; CDR3aa: CASNFRGPNTEAFF